This T cell receptor (beta chain) originates from a study of identical twins. Addition of a universal primer site occurred through template switching, and cDNA carried unique molecular identifiers. In TCRdb, the 5' RACE reads were re-called with MiXCR into one record per CDR3 protein. The data contain 200,000 to 300,000 distinct CDR3 sequences, approximately 12% of them singletons. As for this clonotype: Its specificity is unknown.

V shed 3 bases and J shed 1 base, with 9 bases lying between them. The CDR3 is 14 residues long. CDR1 is KGHDR and CDR2 is SFDVKD in the germline V gene. The study, taken as a whole, reports: Less excess twin sharing appeared in beta out-of-frame sequences.

The same data also went into a second study, on yellow fever vaccine responses in identical twins.

Sequencing was done on a sample of memory (CD45RO+) T cells sorted from blood. This TCR was sampled from a young woman in good health. The chain employs TRBV24-1 and TRBJ2-7; D ambiguous. For the CDR3, the DNA is TGTGCCACCAGTGATCCATCGCAGTCCTACGAGCAGTACTTC. Protein product: CATSDPSQSYEQYF.